The source of this T cell receptor beta chain is a study of tumor and adjacent non-tumor tissue in lung cancer. As for the study in general: Samples averaged around 4 million productive TCRbeta reads each.

Three rounds of nested PCR, following a modified ARM-PCR protocol, produced the TCRbeta library. TCRdb recomputed calls from the multiplex PCR reads with MiXCR, one row per CDR3 protein. Among fewer than 90,000 distinct CDR3 sequences listed, under 80% were seen once. RNA was extracted from bulk tissue without any cell sorting. Distant lung tissue was collected more than 3 cm away from the tumor edge. Chemotherapy-naive patients with new lung cancer underwent thoracic surgery in China, August–late 2014. Notes on the study in general: Top 100 clones took a larger repertoire share in normal lung. Tumor TCR diversity, when higher, was linked to shorter survival.

Note on this clonotype: The antigen is not known.

The CDR3 is 14 residues long. With 1 base removed from V and 6 bases from J, the gap between germline ends came to 10 bases. This sequence originates from a woman between 50 and 59 years old with non-small cell lung cancer. The V call is TRBV12-3 or TRBV12-4, the J call TRBJ1-5; possibly TRBD1 for D (5 bases). Sequences were obtained from distant non-tumor lung tissue. As DNA, the CDR3 is TGTGCCAGCAGTTTAGGGACAAGGGCTCAGCCCCAGCATTTT. This encodes CASSLGTRAQPQHF.